This T cell receptor (beta chain) originates from a study of blood T cell repertoires in COVID-19. The wider study: Samples representing acute and convalescent COVID-19 were sourced from the United States, Italy and Spain. Nucleic acid was either cDNA or gDNA, and it came from T cells, B-cell-depleted T cells, or PBMCs.

This clone is a singleton in its sample. Per the authors' pipeline: Amplified reference gene primers provided the basis for estimating nucleated cell counts. Assay used: immunoSEQ multiplex PCR; TCRdb lists only in-frame clones, some missing. V, J and clone size derive from that table, while D and trimming were established from the DNA sequence. The data show over 110,000 clones, 65% to 80% seen once. Specimen: peripheral blood. The receptor was isolated from a man between 60 and 75 years old with acute or convalescent COVID-19.

CDR3 bases: TGTGCCAGCTCACCTGGAGAACAGGGTTTTGAGTACTTC. Amino acids: CASSPGEQGFEYF. The V call is TRBV18, the J call TRBJ2-7; weak D call: TRBD1 (6 bases). The CDR3 consists of 13 residues. Trimming took 3 bases from V and 11 from J, leaving 17 bases between them. Germline assignment: CDR1 KGHSH and CDR2 LQKENI.